The present T cell receptor beta chain was sequenced within a study of blood T cell repertoires in COVID-19. On the study more broadly: In each case, the material was cDNA or gDNA derived from T cells, B-cell-depleted T cells, or PBMCs.

The CDR3 covers 19 residues. In germline, CDR1 is SEHNR, CDR2 FQNEAQ (reference sequence). Unmatched junction bases numbered 13, after V lost 5 bases and J lost 3 bases. In the authors' workflow: Reference gene primer amplification in the assay estimated nucleated cell counts. The method was immunoSEQ multiplex PCR; TCRdb's version includes in-frame clones alone and lacks a portion of them. V and J calls and clone size come straight from that table; D and trimming were deduced from the DNA. The top ten hold 0.75% to 1% of the sample, which has about 250,000 clones, 88% seen once. The TCR comes from a woman between 35 and 50 years old who had recovered from COVID-19. This chain uses TRBV7-9 with TRBJ2-1; 13 bases agree with TRBD2. Material: peripheral blood. As DNA, the CDR3 is TGTGCCAGCAGCCCCCTTCCCGGACTAGCGGGAGCGGACTACAATGAGCAGTTCTTC. The encoded protein is CASSPLPGLAGADYNEQFF.